This TCR beta chain was sequenced during a study of T cells after posttransplantation cyclophosphamide. General observations from the study: Later blood repertoires were often dominated by clones from the donor CD8+ memory compartment. TRB overlap between skin or GI tissue T cells and blood was limited.

The CDR3 is 13 amino acids. Trimming cost V 1 base and J 3 bases, with 7 bases left between them. Germline V gives CDR1 SGDLS, CDR2 YYNGEE. The method was immunoSEQ multiplex PCR; TCRdb's version includes in-frame clones alone and lacks a portion of them. The specimen has almost 35,000 clones, none found just once. Peripheral blood was collected from the related graft donor on the marrow donation day. This clone has at least ten counts. Its target is not known. The receptor comes from a woman in her forties or fifties in good health and a related stem cell transplant donor. V and J are TRBV9 and TRBJ1-1; D unresolved. Sequenced sample: PBMCs. The DNA for the CDR3 is TGTGCCAGCAGCGTATCCCGGGACACTGAAGCTTTCTTT. Protein: CASSVSRDTEAFF. The full variable domain, its missing parts supplied by reference TRBV9 and TRBJ1-1, is DSGVTQTPKHLITATGQRVTLRCSPRSGDLSVYWYQQSLDQGLQFLIQYYNGEERAKGNILERFSAQQFPDLHSELNLSSLELGDSALYFCASSVSRDTEAFFGQGTRLTVV.